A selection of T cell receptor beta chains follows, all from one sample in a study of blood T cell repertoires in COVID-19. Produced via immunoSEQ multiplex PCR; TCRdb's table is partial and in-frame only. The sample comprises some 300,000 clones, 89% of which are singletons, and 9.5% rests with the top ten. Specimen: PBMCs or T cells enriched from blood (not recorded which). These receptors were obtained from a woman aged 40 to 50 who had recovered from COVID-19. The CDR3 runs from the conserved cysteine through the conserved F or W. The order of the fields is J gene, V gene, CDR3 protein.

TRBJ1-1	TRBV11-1	CAIPRDSEAFF
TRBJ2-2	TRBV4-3	CAGSSGVNTGELFF
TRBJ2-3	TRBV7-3	CASSFGLAGRSDTQYF
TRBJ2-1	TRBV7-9	CASSSLAGGRENEQFF
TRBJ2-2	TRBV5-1	CASSDTGTTTGELFF
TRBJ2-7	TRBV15	CATSTSGLAREQYF
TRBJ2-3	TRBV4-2	CASSQDSGRGRDTQYF
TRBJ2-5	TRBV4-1	CASSLWAGGPETQYF
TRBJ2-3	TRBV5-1	CASSLLSIQLPDTQYF
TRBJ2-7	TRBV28	CASSSSGRSSYEQYF
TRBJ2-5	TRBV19	CATAPTGGFETQYF
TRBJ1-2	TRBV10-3	CAIRPTEESGYTF
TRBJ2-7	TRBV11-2	CASSLVFSGAREQYF
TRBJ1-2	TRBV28	CASSLEVTGYTF
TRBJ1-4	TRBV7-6	CASSLARGRSSTNEKLFF
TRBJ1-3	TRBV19	CASSTGQLSSGNTIYF
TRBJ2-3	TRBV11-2	CASSSNGGDTQYF
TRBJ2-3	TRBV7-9	CATREDGDTQYF
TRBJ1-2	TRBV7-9	CASSLPGTEGTF
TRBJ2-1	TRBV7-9	CASSLDKLAGVDEQFF